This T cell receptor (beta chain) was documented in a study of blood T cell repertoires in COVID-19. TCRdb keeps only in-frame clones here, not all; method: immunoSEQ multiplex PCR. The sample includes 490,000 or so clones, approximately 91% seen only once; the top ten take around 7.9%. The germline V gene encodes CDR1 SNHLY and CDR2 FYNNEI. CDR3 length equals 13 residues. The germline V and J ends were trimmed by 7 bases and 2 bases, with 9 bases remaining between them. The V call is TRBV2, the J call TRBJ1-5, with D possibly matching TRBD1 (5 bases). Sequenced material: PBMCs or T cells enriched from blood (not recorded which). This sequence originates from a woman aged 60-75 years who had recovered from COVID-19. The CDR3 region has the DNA TGTGCCAGCAAGGTAGGGGGCAATCAGCCCCAGCATTTT. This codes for CASKVGGNQPQHF.